A single sample is the source of the 2 T cell receptor beta chains below, sequenced in a study of T-cell memory formation after mild COVID-19. TCRdb itself ran the 5' RACE reads through MiXCR, one entry per CDR3 protein. This table has around 450,000 distinct CDR3 sequences, roughly 24% appearing once. Material for sequencing was PBMCs or a T cell subset sorted from them (not recorded which). The receptor source for this set is an adult woman who had mild COVID-19 (a few samples of this study predate the infection). Cell type and time point are not known.

At least ten counts were recorded for this clonotype. The gene calls are TRBV6-6 and TRBJ2-5, with D uncertain. This CDR3 is 11 amino acids long. Per the germline V gene, CDR1 is MNHNY and CDR2 is SVGAGI (reference sequence). V lost 7 bases to trimming and J lost 3 bases, with 6 bases between them. The CDR3 region is CASTSKETQYF. The CDR3 coding sequence is TGTGCCAGCACTTCAAAAGAGACCCAGTACTTC.

CDR3 coding DNA: TGTGCCAGCAGCTCGACAGGGGGCGAGAGCACTGAAGCTTTCTTT. It is translated as CASSSTGGESTEAFF. The chain uses TRBV6-6 and TRBJ1-1; 10 nucleotides align to TRBD1. The CDR3 sequence is 15 residues long. The ends lost 6 bases at V and 4 bases at J; junction bases unmatched: 8. Germline V gene lookup returns CDR1 MNHNY and CDR2 SVGAGI (reference sequence).